The 30 T cell receptor beta chains given below trace back to one sample, sequenced in a study of T cell changes during pregnancy in multiple sclerosis. TCRdb's copy holds only in-frame clones and misses some; the assay was immunoSEQ multiplex PCR. The repertoire holds 58,000 or so clones, approximately 92% seen once, with 2% to 2.5% in the top ten. This material consisted of peripheral blood, taken in the first trimester of pregnancy. The receptors shown here come from a female donor with multiple sclerosis, enrolled in a pregnancy study.

The chain employs TRBV6-5 and TRBJ1-2; the D gene is possibly TRBD1 (5 bases). The length of the CDR3 is 14 residues. V was shortened by 6 bases and J by 10 bases, with 21 bases between the two germline ends. The germline gives CDR1 MNHEY, CDR2 SVGAGI. The CDR3 sequence is CASSPRQYLMDYTF. CDR3 DNA sequence: TGTGCCAGCAGCCCCAGACAGTACCTTATGGACTACACCTTC.

The chain joins TRBV6-5 to TRBJ2-2, with 7 nucleotides matching TRBD1. The CDR3 consists of 15 residues. Germline lookup yields CDR1 MNHEY and CDR2 SVGAGI. V was pared by 2 bases and J by 2 bases, with 2 bases of the junction left unmatched. The CDR3 DNA follows: TGTGCCAGCAGTTACACAGGGGAAAACACCGGGGAGCTGTTTTTT. Protein product: CASSYTGENTGELFF.

This sequence joins TRBV10-3 and TRBJ2-3, with D uncertain. V was shortened by 2 bases and J by 6 bases, with 9 bases between the two germline ends. Germline CDR1 ENHRY, CDR2 SYGVKD. This CDR3 spans 13 amino acids. DNA for the CDR3: TGTGCCATCAGTGAGCCCCCGCGGGATACGCAGTATTTT. This sequence encodes CAISEPPRDTQYF.

The chain recombines TRBV6-6 with TRBJ2-3; D possibly corresponds to TRBD2 (6 bases). With 5 bases removed from V and 0 bases from J, the gap between germline ends came to 12 bases. Germline loops: CDR1 MNHNY, CDR2 SVGAGI (reference sequence). This CDR3 is 15 amino acids long. The CDR3 sequence is CASSGISGSTDTQYF. Written as DNA, the CDR3 is TGTGCCAGCAGTGGGATTAGCGGAAGCACAGATACGCAGTATTTT.

The chain couples TRBV6-5 to TRBJ2-7, with D hard to call. Germline V CDR1 and CDR2: MNHEY, SVGAGI. V gave up 4 bases and J gave up 2 bases, with 12 bases separating them. CDR3 length equals 14 residues. CDR3 DNA: TGTGCCAGCAGTTCCCCGAGCGTCGCCTACGAGCAGTACTTC. This translates into CASSSPSVAYEQYF.

CDR3 loop: CASSVLQGARARETQYF. For the CDR3, the DNA is TGTGCCAGCAGTGTCCTACAGGGGGCGAGGGCTCGAGAGACCCAGTACTTC. The V call is TRBV2, the J call TRBJ2-5; TRBD1 matches at 9 bases. Germline V CDR1 and CDR2: SNHLY, FYNNEI. This CDR3 region has 17 residues. V shed 4 bases, J shed 4 bases, and the junction held 13 bases outside the gene matches.

The V and J genes are TRBV4-3 and TRBJ2-1; tentative D call: TRBD2 (6 bases). CDR1 LGHNA and CDR2 YSLEER come from the germline V gene. V was pared by 0 bases and J by 4 bases, with 13 bases between. The CDR3 runs to 16 residues. The CDR3 DNA reads as TGCGCCAGCAGCCAAGATCTCGGGAGCATATACAATGAGCAGTTCTTC. Residues: CASSQDLGSIYNEQFF.

The V gene is TRBV18, the J gene TRBJ2-1; 10 positions agree with TRBD2. This CDR3 comprises 16 residues. After removal of 0 bases from V and 7 bases from J, the junction contained 6 bases not matched to a gene. Germline V gives CDR1 KGHSH, CDR2 LQKENI. DNA for the CDR3: TGTGCCAGCTCACCACCGGGGGTAGCGGGAGGTAATGAGCAGTTCTTC. Its translation is CASSPPGVAGGNEQFF.

The chain carries TRBV10-3 and TRBJ2-2; TRBD2 aligns across 8 bases. The CDR3 contains 15 residues. Trimming cost V 7 bases and J 0 bases; bases outside gene matches: 4. The germline gives CDR1 ENHRY, CDR2 SYGVKD. CDR3 in amino acids: CAIMGGRTNTGELFF. Here the CDR3 DNA reads TGTGCCATCATGGGCGGGAGGACGAACACCGGGGAGCTGTTTTTT.

This rearrangement joins TRBV14 to TRBJ2-7; D is perhaps TRBD2 (6 bases). The CDR3 is 18 residues long. CDR1 and CDR2 (germline): SGHDN, FVKESK. V was pared by 1 base and J by 1 base, with 20 bases between. This CDR3 is CASSQGAGRSRPSYEQYF. CDR3 coding DNA: TGTGCCAGCAGCCAAGGCGCGGGGCGGTCGAGGCCTTCCTACGAGCAGTACTTC.

V and J are TRBV6-4 and TRBJ1-4, with TRBD1 matching over 7 bases. Germline CDR1 is MRHNA and CDR2 is SNTAGT. The V and J ends lost 5 bases and 7 bases, in that order; junction bases with no gene match: 13. This CDR3 is 16 amino acids long. The CDR3 DNA sequence: TGTGCCAGCAGTCCCGGGACAGCGGGAGGAGGTGAAAAACTGTTTTTT. Encoded protein: CASSPGTAGGGEKLFF.

The CDR3 coding sequence is TGTGCCAGCAGCCCCGTCGGGACTAGCGGTGAGCAGTTCTTC. Its protein product is CASSPVGTSGEQFF. V and J are TRBV7-9 and TRBJ2-1, with 11 bases matching TRBD2. Germline trimming cut 5 bases from V and 9 bases from J; bases unmatched to any gene: 6. The CDR3 consists of 14 residues. The V gene's germline CDR1 is SEHNR and CDR2 FQNEAQ (reference sequence).

This clone was counted once. The chain carries TRBV7-2 and TRBJ2-1; possible D gene TRBD1, 5 bases. CDR1 and CDR2 (germline): SGHTA, FQGNSA. The CDR3 covers 14 residues. The ends were cut back, 2 bases at V and 8 bases at J, with 13 bases in the middle. CDR3 bases: TGTGCCAGCAGCTTACGTTGGACAATCGATGAGCAGTTCTTC. Protein: CASSLRWTIDEQFF.

Concerning this clone: An end of the junction does not agree with germline; a read error may underlie this. The V and J genes are TRBV7-7 and TRBJ2-3; D is unresolved. From germline, CDR1 is SSHAT and CDR2 FNYEAQ (reference sequence). The CDR3 has 13 residues. CDR3 sequence reads: CASSLTRSDTQYF. CDR3 coding DNA: TGTGCTAGCAGCTTAACCAGGTCAGATACGCAGTATTTT.

V usage is TRBV19 and J usage is TRBJ2-2; 8 positions match TRBD2. V lost 7 bases and J lost 5; bases outside the gene matches: 12. There are 16 residues in the CDR3. Germline CDR1 reads LNHDA; CDR2 reads SQIVND (reference sequence). DNA of the CDR3: TGTGCCAGTATTGCCGGCGGGACTAGGCCGACCGGGGAGCTGTTTTTT. Translated, it gives CASIAGGTRPTGELFF.

The chain links TRBV5-1 to TRBJ2-1, with 12 bases fitting TRBD2. From germline, CDR1 is SGHRS and CDR2 YFSETQ. This CDR3 contains 16 residues. Germline trimming cut 4 bases from V and 7 bases from J; bases unmatched to any gene: 9. CDR3 amino acids: CASSHRTSGNGNEQFF. In nucleotides, the CDR3 is TGCGCCAGCAGCCACCGGACTAGCGGGAACGGGAATGAGCAGTTCTTC.

The gene calls are TRBV6-4 and TRBJ2-1; 12 nucleotides align to TRBD2. The V gene end was trimmed by 0 bases and the J gene end by 7 bases; junction bases not matched to a gene: 4. The germline CDR1 and CDR2 sequences are MRHNA and SNTAGT. This CDR3 comprises 16 residues. The CDR3: CASSDSGTSGPNEQFF. The CDR3 DNA sequence: TGTGCCAGCAGTGACTCTGGGACTAGCGGGCCGAATGAGCAGTTCTTC.

The chain uses TRBV7-9 and TRBJ1-2, with unresolved D. Germline loops: CDR1 SEHNR, CDR2 FQNEAQ (reference sequence). The CDR3 is 13 amino acids. V lost 8 bases, J lost 4 bases, and 14 bases lay in between. The CDR3 region is CASQSEVGYGYTF. The DNA of the CDR3 is TGTGCCAGCCAAAGTGAGGTGGGCTATGGCTACACCTTC.

The chain combines TRBV28 with TRBJ1-5; D is uncertain. Germline CDR1 reads MDHEN; CDR2 reads SYDVKM. This CDR3 has 17 amino acids. The germline V and J ends were trimmed by 0 bases and 3 bases, with 15 bases remaining between them. CDR3 sequence (DNA): TGTGCCAGCAGTTTATGGTCCCCTGGGCCGGCCAATCAGCCCCAGCATTTT. Amino acid sequence: CASSLWSPGPANQPQHF.

In nucleotides, the CDR3 is TGCGCCAGCAGCGAGGGAGCGGGACAGGGGAGGCAGACCCAGTACTTC. Amino acids: CASSEGAGQGRQTQYF. This rearrangement joins TRBV5-1 to TRBJ2-5; the match to TRBD1 covers 10 bases. The CDR3 has 16 amino acids. The V gene's germline CDR1 is SGHRS and CDR2 YFSETQ. After removal of 4 bases from V and 6 bases from J, the junction contained 12 bases not matched to a gene.

The chain employs TRBV4-3 and TRBJ2-1, with a weak D call TRBD2 (6 bases). The CDR3 runs 15 residues. With 6 bases removed from V and 0 bases from J, the gap between germline ends came to 12 bases. Per the germline V gene, CDR1 is LGHNA and CDR2 is YSLEER. CDR3 amino acids: CASSQTRSSYNEQFF. The CDR3 DNA sequence: TGCGCCAGCAGTCAGACTAGGAGCTCCTACAATGAGCAGTTCTTC.

The rearrangement joins TRBV2 to TRBJ2-5, with D possibly TRBD2 on 7 matching bases. This CDR3 has 15 residues. The germline V and J ends were trimmed by 3 bases and 5 bases, with 16 bases remaining between them. The germline CDR1 and CDR2 sequences are SNHLY and FYNNEI. The CDR3 DNA is TGTGCCAGCAGTGATCAGGCCAGGGGAGGGGAGACCCAGTACTTC. Its protein product is CASSDQARGGETQYF. Full variable domain (outside the CDR3, taken from reference TRBV2 and TRBJ2-5): EPEVTQTPSHQVTQMGQEVILRCVPISNHLYFYWYRQILGQKVEFLVSFYNNEISEKSEIFDDQFSVERPDGSNFTLKIRSTKLEDSAMYFCASSDQARGGETQYFGPGTRLLVL.

The chain couples TRBV5-1 to TRBJ2-2, with D unresolved. The CDR3 loop spans 13 amino acids. Germline V CDR1 and CDR2: SGHRS, YFSETQ. Deletions cut 1 base from V and 7 bases from J, with 8 bases between. CDR3 DNA sequence: TGCGCCAGCAGCTTGTTAGCAAGCGGGGAGCTGTTTTTT. This encodes CASSLLASGELFF.

The chain is built from TRBV6-5 and TRBJ1-6, with 8 bases lining up with TRBD1. Germline CDR1 reads MNHEY; CDR2 reads SVGAGI. The V and J ends lost 6 bases and 7 bases, in that order; junction bases with no gene match: 2. The CDR3 length is 13 residues. This CDR3 reads CASRRTGNSPLHF. The CDR3 bases are TGTGCCAGCAGACGGACAGGGAATTCACCCCTCCACTTT.

This clone came up many times. The chain couples TRBV19 to TRBJ1-4; no definite D call. The CDR3 contains 15 residues. Germline-derived CDR1 and CDR2 are LNHDA and SQIVND (reference sequence). Deletions cut 4 bases from V and 8 bases from J, with 17 bases between. CDR3 bases: TGTGCCAGTAGTACAATGGACCTCCCGGGGGAAAAACTGTTTTTT. Translated: CASSTMDLPGEKLFF.

This sequence joins TRBV28 and TRBJ2-2, with 10 bases fitting TRBD2. The CDR3 spans 16 residues. J lost 4 bases, V lost 6 bases, and 8 bases had no gene match. Germline loops: CDR1 MDHEN, CDR2 SYDVKM. CDR3 sequence: CASRDSGRSGTGELFF. The CDR3 nucleotides read TGTGCCAGCAGAGATAGCGGGAGGTCCGGCACCGGGGAGCTGTTTTTT.

In this sample, this clone turned up a few times. This sequence joins TRBV7-9 and TRBJ1-2; weak D call: TRBD1 (5 bases). There are 13 residues in the CDR3. The V gene's germline CDR1 is SEHNR and CDR2 FQNEAQ (reference sequence). The ends were cut back, 2 bases at V and 6 bases at J, with 10 bases in the middle. CDR3 sequence reads: CASSLRGRDGYTF. The CDR3 DNA is TGTGCCAGCAGCTTAAGGGGTCGTGATGGCTACACCTTC.

This chain uses TRBV2 with TRBJ2-2, with 7 nucleotides matching TRBD2. V gave up 1 base and J gave up 2 bases; unmatched junction bases: 4. There are 16 residues in the CDR3. Germline loops: CDR1 SNHLY, CDR2 FYNNEI. The CDR3, as DNA: TGTGCCAGCAGTGAAGGGCTAGCGGTTAACACCGGGGAGCTGTTTTTT. It specifies CASSEGLAVNTGELFF.

The chain recombines TRBV10-3 with TRBJ2-5, with TRBD1 identical over 7 bases. The CDR3 length is 15 residues. V shed 2 bases, J shed 1 base, and the junction held 4 bases outside the gene matches. The V gene's germline CDR1 is ENHRY and CDR2 SYGVKD. The CDR3 region is CAISEARDSQETQYF. DNA for the CDR3: TGTGCCATCAGTGAGGCCCGGGACAGCCAAGAGACCCAGTACTTC.

This sequence joins TRBV5-6 and TRBJ2-1; 7 nucleotides agree with TRBD2. From germline, CDR1 is SGHDT and CDR2 YYEEEE. V trimming: 4 bases; J trimming: 8 bases; junction bases outside the gene matches: 15. This CDR3 is 16 amino acids long. CDR3 in DNA: TGTGCCAGCAGCCCGAGGTGGACTAGATCGGGCCATGAGCAGTTCTTC. It encodes CASSPRWTRSGHEQFF.